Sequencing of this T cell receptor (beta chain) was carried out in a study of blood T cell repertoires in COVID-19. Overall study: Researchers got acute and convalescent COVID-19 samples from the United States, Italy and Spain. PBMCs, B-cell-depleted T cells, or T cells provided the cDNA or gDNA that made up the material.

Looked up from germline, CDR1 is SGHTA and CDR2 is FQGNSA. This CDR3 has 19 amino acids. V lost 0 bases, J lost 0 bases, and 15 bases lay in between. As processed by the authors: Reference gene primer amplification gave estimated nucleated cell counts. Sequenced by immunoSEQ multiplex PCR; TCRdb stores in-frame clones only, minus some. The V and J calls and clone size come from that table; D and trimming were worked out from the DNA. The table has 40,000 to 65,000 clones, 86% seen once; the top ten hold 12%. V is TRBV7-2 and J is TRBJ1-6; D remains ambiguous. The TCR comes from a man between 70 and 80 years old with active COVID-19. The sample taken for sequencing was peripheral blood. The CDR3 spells CASSLAEGHAGSYNSPLHF. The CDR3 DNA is TGTGCCAGCAGCTTAGCGGAGGGTCACGCGGGCTCCTATAATTCACCCCTCCACTTT.